This T cell receptor (beta chain) originates from a study of T cell responses to AZD1222 COVID-19 vaccine (dated by TCRdb to 2020 to 2022). Broadly, across the study: TCR sequencing was performed for over 230 trial participants, of whom approximately 200 were given two doses of AZD1222 and approximately 25 were given two doses of MenACWY control vaccine. Trial participants were enrolled into age subgroups of 18-55, 56-69 and 70-plus years, which contained roughly 140, 27 and 60 TCR-sequenced participants, respectively.

Note on this clone: Its antigen is currently not known. No base quality information exists; no much larger clone differs at one position.

The sample's time point label, decoded: about 28 days (+/-7) after the second vaccine dose. AZD1222 recipients with second doses at about 4 weeks or about 12 weeks were pooled, because spike-specific TCR depth and breadth did not differ between schedules. The vaccinee samples were drawn from two UK trials, COV001 and COV002, one of which was a single-blind randomized controlled phase 2/3 trial testing AZD1222 (ChAdOx1 nCoV-19) in healthy adults. For TCRbeta chain sequencing, PBMC samples from trial participants were taken at day 0 and at day 28 after the second dose. The CDR3 regions of human TCRbeta chains were subjected to immunosequencing. From the authors' description of their analysis: Repertoire TCRs were checked for matches against a reference library of SARS-CoV-2-specific TCRs that had been generated using the MIRA antigen-specificity platform. Breadth was defined as the fraction of unique TCRs that were SARS-CoV-2-associated, and depth was defined as the fraction of total T cells that were SARS-CoV-2-associated. Using the MIRA data, every spike-specific TCR was mapped to the spike region that the TCR reacted to and assigned to either a CD4 or a CD8 class. Log10-transformed breadth and depth values were compared by one-way ANOVA with Sidak's multiple comparisons tests. The table was pulled from immuneACCESS by TCRdb, which kept in-frame rearrangements only. Such tables lose some clones; where checked, under half of the loss comes from unresolved V genes, and the rest has no known cause. The D gene and trimming were derived from the DNA, and the V and J assignments and clone size from that table. This sample gives 80,000 to 90,000 clones in total; 90% of them show up just once. The top ten constitute about 5% of the sample.

Results the study describes overall, beyond this receptor: The 56-69-year group was small, and its depth increase did not reach significance, likely because of low power. The whole spike protein was spanned by vaccine-associated CD4 TCRs, and dominant responses were seen in regions 160-218 and 743-854. Conclusions about previously exposed vaccinees were limited because only six AZD1222 recipients were SARS-CoV-2 seropositive at baseline. Because no samples from the day 14 peak response were available, repertoires could be characterized only after the peak T cell response. Most participants were white British and females outnumbered males, and the authors suggested that clonal diversity may have been underestimated. A significant rise in spike-specific TCR breadth and depth was observed after two AZD1222 doses relative to day 0 and relative to MenACWY recipients. Epitopes outside the regions mutated in the B.1.351 and B.1.1.7 variants were reportedly recognized by nearly half of the unique spike-specific TCRs.

CDR3 length: 15 amino acids, cysteine to phenylalanine. Only the CDR3 DNA stays, 45 bases, in frame from base 1. Per the germline V gene, SQVTM is the CDR1 and ANQGSEA is the CDR2. Germline trimming: 6 bases from V, 1 base from J; junction bases outside gene matches: 4. Here the sequenced sample was peripheral blood, taken 28 days after the second AZD1222 dose. Recombination joined TRBV29-1 with TRBJ2-3, and 13 junction bases match TRBD2. This clonotype was obtained from an adult who received the AZD1222 COVID-19 vaccine. The CDR3 in this case is CSVQGLAGGTDTQYF. DNA sequence: TGCAGCGTGCAAGGACTAGCGGGGGGCACAGATACGCAGTATTTT.